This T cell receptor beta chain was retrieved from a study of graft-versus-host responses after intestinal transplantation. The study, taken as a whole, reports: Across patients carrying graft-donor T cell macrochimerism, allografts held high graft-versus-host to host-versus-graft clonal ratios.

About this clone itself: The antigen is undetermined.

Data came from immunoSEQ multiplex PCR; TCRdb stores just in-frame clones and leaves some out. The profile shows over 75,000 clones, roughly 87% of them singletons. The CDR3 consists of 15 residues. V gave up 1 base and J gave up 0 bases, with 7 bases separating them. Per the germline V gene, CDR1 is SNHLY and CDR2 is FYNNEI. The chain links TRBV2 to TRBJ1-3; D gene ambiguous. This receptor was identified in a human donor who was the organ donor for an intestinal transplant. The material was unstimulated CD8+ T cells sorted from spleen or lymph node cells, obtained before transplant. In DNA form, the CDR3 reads TGTGCCAGCAGTGAAGAGAGAGGCTCTGGAAACACCATATATTTT. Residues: CASSEERGSGNTIYF. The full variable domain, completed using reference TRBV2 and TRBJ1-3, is EPEVTQTPSHQVTQMGQEVILRCVPISNHLYFYWYRQILGQKVEFLVSFYNNEISEKSEIFDDQFSVERPDGSNFTLKIRSTKLEDSAMYFCASSEERGSGNTIYFGEGSWLTVV.